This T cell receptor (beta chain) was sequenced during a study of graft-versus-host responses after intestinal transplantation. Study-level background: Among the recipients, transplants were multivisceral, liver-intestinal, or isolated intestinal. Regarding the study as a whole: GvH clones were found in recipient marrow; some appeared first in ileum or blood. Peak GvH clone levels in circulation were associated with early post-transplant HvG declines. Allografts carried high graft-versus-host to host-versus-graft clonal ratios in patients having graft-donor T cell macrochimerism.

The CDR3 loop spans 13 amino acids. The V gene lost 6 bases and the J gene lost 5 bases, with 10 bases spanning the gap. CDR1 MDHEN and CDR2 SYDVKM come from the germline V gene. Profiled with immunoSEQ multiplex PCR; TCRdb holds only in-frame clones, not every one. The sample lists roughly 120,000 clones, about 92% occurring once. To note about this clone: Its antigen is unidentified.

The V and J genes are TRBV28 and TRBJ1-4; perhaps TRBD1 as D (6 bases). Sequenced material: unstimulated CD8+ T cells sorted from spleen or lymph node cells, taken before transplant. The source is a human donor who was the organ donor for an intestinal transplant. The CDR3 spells CASRSGTNEKLFF. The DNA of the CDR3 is TGTGCCAGCAGATCTGGGACAAATGAAAAACTGTTTTTT. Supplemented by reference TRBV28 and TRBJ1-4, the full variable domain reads DVKVTQSSRYLVKRTGEKVFLECVQDMDHENMFWYRQDPGLGLRLIYFSYDVKMKEKGDIPEGYSVSREKKERFSLILESASTNQTSMYLCASRSGTNEKLFFGSGTQLSVL.